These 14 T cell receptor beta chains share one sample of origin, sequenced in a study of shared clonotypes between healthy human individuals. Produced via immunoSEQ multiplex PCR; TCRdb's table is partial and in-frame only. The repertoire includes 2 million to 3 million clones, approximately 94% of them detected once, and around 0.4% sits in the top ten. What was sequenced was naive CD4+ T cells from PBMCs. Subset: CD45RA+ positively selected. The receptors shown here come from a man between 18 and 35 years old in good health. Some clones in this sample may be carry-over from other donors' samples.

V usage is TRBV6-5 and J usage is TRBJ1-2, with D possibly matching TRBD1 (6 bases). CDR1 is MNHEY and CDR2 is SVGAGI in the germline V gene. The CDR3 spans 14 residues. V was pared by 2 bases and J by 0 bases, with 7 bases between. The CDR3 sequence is CASSYNRANYGYTF. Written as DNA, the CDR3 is TGTGCCAGCAGTTACAACAGGGCTAACTATGGCTACACCTTC.

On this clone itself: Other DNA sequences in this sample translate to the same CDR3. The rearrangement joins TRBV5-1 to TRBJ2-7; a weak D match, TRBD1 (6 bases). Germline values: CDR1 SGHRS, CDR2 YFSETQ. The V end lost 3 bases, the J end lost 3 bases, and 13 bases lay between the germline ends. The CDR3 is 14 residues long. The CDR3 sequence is CASSSWTDSYEQYF. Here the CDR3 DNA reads TGCGCCAGCAGCTCATGGACAGATAGCTACGAGCAGTACTTC. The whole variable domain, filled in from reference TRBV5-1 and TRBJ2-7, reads KAGVTQTPRYLIKTRGQQVTLSCSPISGHRSVSWYQQTPGQGLQFLFEYFSETQRNKGNFPGRFSGRQFSNSRSEMNVSTLELGDSALYLCASSSWTDSYEQYFGPGTRLTVT.

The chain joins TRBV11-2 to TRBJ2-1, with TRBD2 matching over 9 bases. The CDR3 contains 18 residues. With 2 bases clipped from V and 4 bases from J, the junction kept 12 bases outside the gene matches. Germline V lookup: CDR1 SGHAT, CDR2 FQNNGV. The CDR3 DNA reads TGTGCCAGCAGCTTATTCTCTTCGGCGGGAGGGCAATACAATGAGCAGTTCTTC. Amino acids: CASSLFSSAGGQYNEQFF.

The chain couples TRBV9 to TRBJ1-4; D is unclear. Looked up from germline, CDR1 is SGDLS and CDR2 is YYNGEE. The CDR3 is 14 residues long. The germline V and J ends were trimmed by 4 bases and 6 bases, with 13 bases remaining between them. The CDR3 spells CASSPNPGYEKLFF. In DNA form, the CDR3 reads TGTGCCAGCAGCCCAAATCCGGGTTATGAAAAACTGTTTTTT.

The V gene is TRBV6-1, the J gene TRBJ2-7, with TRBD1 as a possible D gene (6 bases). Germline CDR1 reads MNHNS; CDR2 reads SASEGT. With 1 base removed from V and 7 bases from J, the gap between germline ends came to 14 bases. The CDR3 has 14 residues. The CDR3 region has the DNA TGTGCCAGCAGTGAAGGGACAGCTTTCTTTGAGCAGTACTTC. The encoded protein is CASSEGTAFFEQYF.

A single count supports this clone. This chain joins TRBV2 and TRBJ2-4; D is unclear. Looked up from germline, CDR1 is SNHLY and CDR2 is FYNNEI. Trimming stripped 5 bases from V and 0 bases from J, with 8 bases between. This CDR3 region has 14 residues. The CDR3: CASSLPLAKNIQYF. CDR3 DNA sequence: TGTGCCAGCAGTTTACCCTTAGCCAAAAACATTCAGTACTTC.

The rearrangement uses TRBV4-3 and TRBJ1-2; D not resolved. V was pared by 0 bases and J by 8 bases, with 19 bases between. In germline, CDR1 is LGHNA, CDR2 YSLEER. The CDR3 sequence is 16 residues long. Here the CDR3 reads CASSQDLRSTHMGYTF. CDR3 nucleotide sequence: TGCGCCAGCAGCCAAGATTTGAGGTCCACCCATATGGGCTACACCTTC.

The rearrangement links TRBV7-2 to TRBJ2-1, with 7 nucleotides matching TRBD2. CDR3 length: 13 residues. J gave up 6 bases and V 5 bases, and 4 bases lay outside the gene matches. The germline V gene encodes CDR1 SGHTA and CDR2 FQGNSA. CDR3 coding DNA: TGTGCCAGCAGCGCTAGCGGTGGCAATGAGCAGTTCTTC. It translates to CASSASGGNEQFF.

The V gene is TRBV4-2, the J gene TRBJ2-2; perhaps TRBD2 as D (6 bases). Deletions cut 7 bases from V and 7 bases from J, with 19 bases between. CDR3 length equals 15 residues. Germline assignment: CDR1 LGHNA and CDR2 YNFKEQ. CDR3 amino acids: CASTRQASEDGELFF. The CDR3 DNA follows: TGTGCCAGCACCCGGCAGGCTAGCGAGGACGGGGAGCTGTTTTTT.

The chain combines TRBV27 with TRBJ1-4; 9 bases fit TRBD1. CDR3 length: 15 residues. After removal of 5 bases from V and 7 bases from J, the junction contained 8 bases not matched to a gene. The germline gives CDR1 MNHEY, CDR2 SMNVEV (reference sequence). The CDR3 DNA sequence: TGTGCCAGCAGTCCACTGACAGGGGGGATTGAAAAACTGTTTTTT. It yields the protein CASSPLTGGIEKLFF. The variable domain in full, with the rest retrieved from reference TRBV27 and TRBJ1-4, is EAQVTQNPRYLITVTGKKLTVTCSQNMNHEYMSWYRQDPGLGLRQIYYSMNVEVTDKGDVPEGYKVSRKEKRNFPLILESPSPNQTSLYFCASSPLTGGIEKLFFGSGTQLSVL.

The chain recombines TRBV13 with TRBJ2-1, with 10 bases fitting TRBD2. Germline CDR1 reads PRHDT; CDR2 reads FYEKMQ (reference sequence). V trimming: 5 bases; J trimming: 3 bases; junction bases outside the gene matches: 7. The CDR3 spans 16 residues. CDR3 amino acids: CASSTRAGGFYNEQFF. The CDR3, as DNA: TGTGCCAGCAGCACGAGAGCGGGAGGGTTCTACAATGAGCAGTTCTTC.

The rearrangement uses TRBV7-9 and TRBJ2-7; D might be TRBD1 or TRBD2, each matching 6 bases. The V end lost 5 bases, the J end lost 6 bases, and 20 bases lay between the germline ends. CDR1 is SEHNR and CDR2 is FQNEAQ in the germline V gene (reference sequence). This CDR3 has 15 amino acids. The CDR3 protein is CASSPRGRGQGEQYF. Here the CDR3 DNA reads TGTGCCAGCAGCCCTAGGGGCCGGGGGCAAGGCGAGCAGTACTTC.

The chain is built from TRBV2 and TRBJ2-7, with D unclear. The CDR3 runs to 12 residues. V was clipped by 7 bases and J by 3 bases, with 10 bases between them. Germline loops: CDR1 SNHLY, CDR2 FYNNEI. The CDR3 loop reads CASNGGFYEQYF. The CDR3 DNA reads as TGTGCCAGCAATGGCGGATTCTACGAGCAGTACTTC.

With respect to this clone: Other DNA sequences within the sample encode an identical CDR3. CDR3 amino acids: CASSSQGSNQPQHF. The CDR3 DNA is TGTGCCAGCAGCTCCCAGGGGAGCAATCAGCCCCAGCATTTT. V usage is TRBV28 and J usage is TRBJ1-5, with a tentative D call TRBD1 (6 bases). V was clipped by 6 bases and J by 1 base, with 10 bases between them. Germline CDR1 is MDHEN and CDR2 is SYDVKM. The CDR3 is 14 residues long.